Described below is a single TCR beta chain sequence and its context. The data were obtained in a study of blood T cell repertoires in COVID-19. Repertoires were generated with immunoSEQ multiplex PCR, while TCRdb's copy carries only in-frame clones and drops some. The sample carries over 150,000 clones, 87% recorded once. The receptor's source is a woman in her fifties or sixties who had recovered from COVID-19. The source material was peripheral blood.

CDR3 in DNA: TGTGCCAGCAGCACCGACAGGGAAAATTCACCCCTCCACTTT. Its protein is CASSTDRENSPLHF. This sequence joins TRBV11-2 and TRBJ1-6, with 7 bases identical to TRBD1. Losses at the gene ends were 5 bases for V and 7 bases for J; bases not matched to a gene: 5. Germline CDR1 SGHAT, CDR2 FQNNGV. This CDR3 comprises 14 residues. The variable domain in full, with the rest retrieved from reference TRBV11-2 and TRBJ1-6, is EAGVAQSPRYKIIEKRQSVAFWCNPISGHATLYWYQQILGQGPKLLIQFQNNGVVDDSQLPKDRFSAERLKGVDSTLKIQPAKLEDSAVYLCASSTDRENSPLHFGNGTRLTVT.